A single sample is the source of the 21 T cell receptor beta chains below, sequenced in a study of T-cell reconstitution after alpha-beta-depleted transplantation in children. Unique molecular identifiers were built into the TCRbeta library. MiXCR was run by TCRdb on the PCR reads, yielding one entry per CDR3 protein. The profile covers about 340,000 distinct CDR3 sequences, with about an eighth appearing a single time and 3.5% to 4.5% taken by the ten largest. This specimen was PBMCs, taken from the stem cell graft. These receptors all stem from a human donor who donated a stem cell graft to a child with Fanconi anemia.

With respect to this clonotype: Germline and junction disagree at one end, which may indicate a read error. The rearrangement uses TRBV2 and TRBJ2-7; 13 nucleotides align to TRBD2. Germline V lookup: CDR1 SNHLY, CDR2 FYNNEI. The CDR3 totals 14 residues. The DNA of the CDR3 is TGTGCCAGCAGTGGGTGGACTAGCGGGGGCCCCATTTCCTTC. Translation gives CASSGWTSGGPISF.

The chain couples TRBV3-1 to TRBJ2-7, with D hard to call. The length of the CDR3 is 10 residues. CDR1 is LGHDT and CDR2 is YNNKEL in the germline V gene (reference sequence). CDR3 protein: CASSQDRTQV. DNA for the CDR3: TGTGCCAGCAGCCAAGACCGAACACAAGTC.

In this sample, this clonotype turned up a few times. The chain recombines TRBV2 with TRBJ2-1; D possibly matches TRBD1 or TRBD2 (5 bases each). CDR1 is SNHLY and CDR2 is FYNNEI in the germline V gene. This CDR3 is 16 amino acids long. The V end was cut by 4 bases, the J end by 3 bases, with 16 bases between. CDR3 amino acids: CASSAPGQGLYNEQFF. The CDR3 coding sequence is TGTGCCAGCAGTGCACCGGGGCAGGGTCTCTACAATGAGCAGTTCTTC. Based on the CDR3 plus reference TRBV2 and TRBJ2-1, the full variable domain is EPEVTQTPSHQVTQMGQEVILRCVPISNHLYFYWYRQILGQKVEFLVSFYNNEISEKSEIFDDQFSVERPDGSNFTLKIRSTKLEDSAMYFCASSAPGQGLYNEQFFGPGTRLTVL.

This clonotype was found a few times. The chain couples TRBV2 to TRBJ2-7; TRBD2 matches at 10 bases. With 7 bases clipped from V and 3 bases from J, the junction kept 6 bases outside the gene matches. The CDR3 covers 14 residues. Germline V lookup: CDR1 SNHLY, CDR2 FYNNEI. The CDR3 nucleotides read TGTGCCAGCACAGAGCGGGGGGGATACTACGAGCAGTACTTC. Translated, it gives CASTERGGYYEQYF.

The V and J genes are TRBV5-1 and TRBJ1-6, with 8 bases that match TRBD1. The germline gives CDR1 SGHRS, CDR2 YFSETQ. The CDR3 has 15 residues. Trimming at V came to 2 bases and at J to 10 bases, leaving 8 bases not matched to a gene. The CDR3 reads CASSFQGAQDSPLHF. Written as DNA, the CDR3 is TGCGCCAGCAGCTTCCAGGGGGCGCAAGACTCACCCCTCCACTTT.

The sample holds many counts of this clonotype. The genes are TRBV30 and TRBJ2-5, with a tentative D call TRBD2 (5 bases). Trimming stripped 2 bases from V and 5 bases from J, with 9 bases between. This CDR3 contains 12 residues. CDR1 and CDR2 (germline): GTSNPN, SVGIG (reference sequence). In DNA form, the CDR3 reads TGTGCCTGGAGTACCTTAGCGGAGACCCAGTACTTC. Its protein product is CAWSTLAETQYF.

This clonotype was counted between two and nine times. The rearrangement uses TRBV20-1 and TRBJ2-5; D remains unclear. Germline CDR1 reads DFQATT; CDR2 reads SNEGSKA (reference sequence). V dropped 5 bases and J dropped 5 bases, with 15 bases sitting between them. The CDR3 has 13 residues. In nucleotides, the CDR3 is TGCAGTGCTGTGAACTCCGGTTTGGAGACCCAGTACTTC. Its translation is CSAVNSGLETQYF.

The rearrangement uses TRBV7-3 and TRBJ1-1, with TRBD1 matching 9 bases. The CDR3 loop spans 16 amino acids. V lost 4 bases and J lost 5; bases outside the gene matches: 11. Germline assignment: CDR1 SGHTA and CDR2 FQGTGA. The CDR3 protein is CASSSQSGTGLTEAFF. The CDR3 DNA follows: TGTGCCAGCAGCTCCCAGTCCGGGACAGGGTTAACTGAAGCTTTCTTT.

This chain connects TRBV5-1 to TRBJ1-6, with no clear D. Trimming pared 0 bases from V and 11 bases from J, leaving 12 bases between. From germline, CDR1 is SGHRS and CDR2 YFSETQ. This CDR3 is built from 14 residues. CDR3 bases: TGCGCCAGCAGCTTGGAGTGGGGAGAGCCACCCCTCCACTTT. It codes for CASSLEWGEPPLHF.

This clonotype was counted ten times or more. The gene calls are TRBV5-1 and TRBJ2-3; no firm D call. CDR1 SGHRS and CDR2 YFSETQ come from the germline V gene. V lost 0 bases and J 4 bases, leaving 12 bases between the germline ends. The CDR3 is made up of 15 amino acids. The CDR3 loop is CASSLDDPQADTQYF. CDR3 DNA: TGCGCCAGCAGCTTGGACGATCCGCAGGCAGATACGCAGTATTTT.

This clonotype came up many times. The chain recombines TRBV6-5 with TRBJ2-1; 7 nucleotides match TRBD2. The V and J ends lost 2 bases and 8 bases, in that order; junction bases with no gene match: 9. CDR3 length: 15 amino acids. Looked up from germline, CDR1 is MNHEY and CDR2 is SVGAGI. The CDR3 loop reads CASSYMPGRDDEQFF. The CDR3 DNA is TGTGCCAGCAGTTACATGCCAGGGAGGGATGATGAGCAGTTCTTC.

This clonotype occurred once. This chain links TRBV28 with TRBJ1-2; TRBD1 matches 8 bases. The V gene end was trimmed by 8 bases and the J gene end by 7 bases; junction bases not matched to a gene: 21. The germline CDR1 and CDR2 sequences are MDHEN and SYDVKM. CDR3 length: 17 amino acids. The CDR3 here is CASGGRQGAVPEFGYTF. The CDR3 DNA reads TGTGCCAGCGGTGGCCGTCAGGGGGCTGTCCCGGAATTTGGCTACACCTTC.

This clonotype appeared a few times. The J gene is TRBJ1-6, the V gene TRBV4-3, with 8 bases fitting TRBD1. Losses at the gene ends were 6 bases for V and 6 bases for J; bases not matched to a gene: 13. The CDR3 has 17 residues. Germline V gene sequence: CDR1 LGHNA, CDR2 YSLEER. The CDR3 is CASRDRVTPLSNSPLHF. As DNA, the CDR3 is TGCGCCAGCAGGGACAGGGTAACTCCGCTCAGTAATTCACCCCTCCACTTT.

This clonotype was picked up many times. A much larger clone lies one base from this, so it may be a read error. The chain recombines TRBV10-1 with TRBJ1-1; the D gene is possibly TRBD1 (6 bases). The CDR3 covers 13 residues. Trimming left V 6 bases short and J 1 base short, with 9 bases between. Germline V gene lookup returns CDR1 WNHNN and CDR2 SYGVQD (reference sequence). CDR3 nucleotides: TGCGCCAGCAGCGAACAGGGGAACACTGAAGCTTTCTTT. Translated: CASSEQGNTEAFF.

This clonotype was detected ten times or more. The chain recombines TRBV7-8 with TRBJ1-5; perhaps TRBD1 as D (6 bases). CDR1 and CDR2 (germline): SGHVS, FQNEAQ. The ends were cut back, 1 base at V and 7 bases at J, with 17 bases in the middle. CDR3 size: 16 residues. CDR3 nucleotides: TGTGCCAGCAGCTTAGGTCGGCAGGGGATCTTCCAGCCCCAGCATTTT. Encoded protein: CASSLGRQGIFQPQHF.

This clonotype was detected only a few times. The chain links TRBV5-6 to TRBJ2-2, with no clear D. Germline V lookup: CDR1 SGHDT, CDR2 YYEEEE. V shed 2 bases and J shed 4 bases, with 6 bases lying between them. The CDR3 runs to 13 residues. The CDR3 coding sequence is TGTGCCAGCAGCTTTCATCGCACCGGGGAGCTGTTTTTT. Residues: CASSFHRTGELFF.

This clonotype was recorded a few times. The chain recombines TRBV5-1 with TRBJ2-1; tentatively, D is TRBD2 (6 bases). This CDR3 comprises 15 residues. Trimming pared 7 bases from V and 5 bases from J, leaving 19 bases between. Germline V gives CDR1 SGHRS, CDR2 YFSETQ. The CDR3 region has the DNA TGCGCCAGCGCATCTCAACCGGGACTCCACAATGAGCAGTTCTTC. As protein: CASASQPGLHNEQFF.

This clonotype was counted between two and nine times. The chain joins TRBV11-3 to TRBJ2-3; 7 bases are shared with TRBD1. J was trimmed by 10 bases and V by 5 bases; bases with no gene match: 6. CDR1 and CDR2 (germline): SGHNT, YENEEA. The CDR3 loop spans 12 amino acids. The chain's CDR3 is CASSPDRESQYF. CDR3 nucleotides: TGTGCCAGCAGCCCTGACAGGGAGTCGCAGTATTTT.

This clonotype has more than one count but fewer than ten. The gene calls are TRBV10-3 and TRBJ2-1, with TRBD1 identical over 9 bases. Germline loops: CDR1 ENHRY, CDR2 SYGVKD. CDR3 length: 15 residues. Trimming took 6 bases from V and 6 from J; bases not matched to a gene: 9. CDR3 sequence: CAISLGQGIINEQFF. The CDR3 DNA sequence: TGTGCCATCAGCTTGGGACAGGGTATAATCAATGAGCAGTTCTTC.

For this clonotype: The junction and the germline gene differ at one end; a read error may be behind it. The chain recombines TRBV20-1 with TRBJ2-3; D unresolved. Looked up from germline, CDR1 is DFQATT and CDR2 is SNEGSKA (reference sequence). The CDR3 consists of 15 residues. CDR3 bases: TGCAGTGCTAGAGATCTTTTGCGGTACACAGATACGCAGTTTTTT. As protein: CSARDLLRYTDTQFF.

This clonotype was recorded many times. The chain links TRBV7-9 to TRBJ1-2; D is perhaps TRBD1 (6 bases). From germline, CDR1 is SEHNR and CDR2 FQNEAQ (reference sequence). Trimming left V 1 base short and J 7 bases short, with 7 bases between. The CDR3 spans 12 residues. Written as DNA, the CDR3 is TGTGCCAGCAGCTTAGACAGGGCTGGCTACACCTTC. This codes for CASSLDRAGYTF.